What follows describes a single TCR beta chain. This clonotype was counted ten times or more. The antigen it recognizes is unknown. It has no much larger one-base neighbor in the sample; base qualities were not kept. Hyperthyroidism was defined as stable when no progression to ophthalmopathy occurred within 18 months of follow-up. Patients with hyperthyroidism were aged 18 to 65 years, had been newly diagnosed, and had a disease duration of less than 2 months. Patients were excluded if they had other autoimmune diseases, uncontrolled infections, pregnancy or lactation. Diagnosis was based on clinical symptoms, serum thyroxine, TRAb, thyroid ultrasound and orbital computed tomography. Using Ficoll-Paque density gradient centrifugation, PBMCs were isolated from 9.5 to 10 ml of fresh peripheral blood. Trizol reagent was used to extract the total RNA, and its quality was then checked on an Agilent 2100 Bioanalyzer.

For repertoire sequencing, TCR beta CDR3 regions were amplified from RNA transcripts. The first round was an RT-PCR using HTBI primers with the Qiagen OneStep RT-PCR kit, and this first round was followed by a second-round multiplex PCR, then size selection and purification. Libraries were sequenced paired-end with 100 bp reads on an Illumina HiSeq2000. On the authors' methods: SOAPnuke was used to process the reads, removing any read that contained adapters or uncalled bases, had a mean Phred below 15, or lacked an exact match to the constant primer or identifier. COPE v1.2.5 was used to merge the high-quality paired reads. Clonotypes were defined as unique nucleotide sequences and were aligned to IMGT TRB V, D and J references using MiTCR v1.1. Analysis was restricted to V-J combinations with a frequency above 0.0001, which covered just over 98% of repertoires. A TCR clonal expansion and chaos score per V-J combination was defined as the ratio of F50 clonal expansion to chaos observed in the TCRdist matrix. Welch's t-statistics and random forest were used to narrow the features down to more than 10 V-J combinations, which were then fed into a naive Bayes classifier. Thyroid-blood repertoire similarity was quantified with the Morisita-Horn index. The public reads were quality trimmed at Q25 with fastp and then assembled into clones with MiXCR by TCRdb, keeping productive beta chains. All rows with the same CDR3 protein become a single entry with the most common DNA and genes. The V and J calls follow TCRdb's processing rather than the paper's. The sample has 300,000 to 500,000 distinct CDR3 sequences on record, 15% of them singletons. 5.5% to 7% of the sample is held by the ten biggest clonotypes.

This record belongs to a study of Graves' ophthalmopathy and Graves' hyperthyroidism (dated by TCRdb to about 2018). In terms of the full investigation: Peripheral blood was collected at initial diagnosis, prior to any treatment. TCR beta repertoire signatures were used to distinguish Graves' ophthalmopathy from Graves' hyperthyroidism and to predict progression to ophthalmopathy. In total, 120 to 150 blood samples were TCR-sequenced: 43 ophthalmopathy, some 75 hyperthyroidism and some 17 hyperthyroidism-to-ophthalmopathy patients. To explore V-J signatures distinguishing ophthalmopathy from hyperthyroidism, a discovery set of more than 95 patients (roughly 45 ophthalmopathy, roughly 60 stable hyperthyroidism) was enrolled. An independent validation cohort comprised 18 to 20 hyperthyroidism patients and over 15 patients who later progressed from hyperthyroidism to ophthalmopathy. In more than five hyperthyroidism patients, T-cell repertoires of thyroid tissue and blood were compared. After sampling, hyperthyroidism patients received methimazole starting at 30 mg daily, and ophthalmopathy patients received high-dose intravenous methylprednisolone. For training and testing, the 100 or so patients in the discovery cohort were randomly divided in a 7:3 ratio.

Trimming costs V 5 bases and J 6 bases, and their ends lie 20 bases apart. Measured from the cysteine to the phenylalanine, the CDR3 is 16 residues long. This entry keeps only the CDR3 DNA: 48 bases, framed from base 1. The full study reports these points: Ophthalmopathy was separated from stable hyperthyroidism by the 13-signature model with more than 85% sensitivity and roughly 83% specificity in cross-validation and with 80%/75% in the test set. Sample size was not statistically predetermined, and group allocation was not concealed from the investigators. In validation, the model predicted ophthalmopathy progression with about 71% sensitivity and 72.22% specificity; roughly 11 predicted patients were CT-confirmed with GO in a median of about 6.2 months. Most expanded thyroid clonotypes with a frequency above 0.001 also appeared in blood, which suggests that blood repertoires may reflect the immune response in the thyroid.

In this chain, TRBV12-3 or TRBV12-4 is recombined with TRBJ1-3, and possibly TRBD1, on 5 matching bases. The clonotype originates from a woman aged 18-30 years with stable Graves' hyperthyroidism. Donor details come from another sample of the same person, matched by shared clones. The sequenced sample consisted of peripheral blood. The nucleotides are TGTGCCAGCAGTGACCCTCGGGGACGTGGGGAAAACACCATATATTTT. It translates to CASSDPRGRGENTIYF.